This T cell receptor beta chain is drawn from a study of shared clonotypes between healthy human individuals. Assay used: immunoSEQ multiplex PCR; TCRdb lists only in-frame clones, some missing. The sample has about 2.3 million clones, about 90% seen once; the top ten hold approximately 0.39%. The specimen was naive CD4+ T cells from PBMCs. Documented subset: CD45RA+ positively selected. This sequence was found in a young man in good health. Some clones in this sample may be carry-over from other donors' samples.

CDR3 DNA: TGCGCCAGCAGCTTACGGCGGGGCGCAGAGACCCAGTACTTC. This translates into CASSLRRGAETQYF. The chain has TRBV5-1 and TRBJ2-5; a possible D gene is TRBD2 (6 bases). Germline V CDR1 and CDR2: SGHRS, YFSETQ. The CDR3 length is 14 residues. V dropped 2 bases and J dropped 4 bases, with 12 bases sitting between them.